Presented here are 5 T cell receptor beta chains from one specimen sequenced in a study of shared clonotypes between healthy human individuals. Clones were read by immunoSEQ multiplex PCR, and TCRdb kept only the in-frame ones, dropping some. The sample yields hundreds of thousands of clones, more than 95% seen once. The sample comprised naive CD4+ T cells sorted from blood. Noted subset: CD45RA+ positively selected. Receptors were obtained from a woman in her 30s in good health.

This clone was counted a single time. This rearrangement joins TRBV5-1 to TRBJ2-7, with no clear D. This CDR3 is built from 13 residues. Germline CDR1 reads SGHRS; CDR2 reads YFSETQ. Trimming stripped 0 bases from V and 3 bases from J, with 7 bases between. CDR3 coding DNA: TGCGCCAGCAGCTTGGGAATTAACTACGAGCAGTACTTC. The encoded protein is CASSLGINYEQYF.

V is TRBV27 and J is TRBJ2-7; 7 nucleotides align to TRBD1. From germline, CDR1 is MNHEY and CDR2 SMNVEV (reference sequence). The V segment lost 7 bases and the J segment 5 bases; nucleotides outside the gene matches: 11. The CDR3 has 14 amino acids. The CDR3 DNA reads as TGTGCCAGCACCAGCGACAGGGCTGGTAACGAGCAGTACTTC. Protein product: CASTSDRAGNEQYF.

J is TRBJ2-1 and V is TRBV11-3, with TRBD2 identical over 7 bases. This CDR3 spans 16 amino acids. Per germline, CDR1 SGHNT and CDR2 YENEEA. The ends lost 5 bases at V and 3 bases at J; junction bases unmatched: 10. CDR3 region: CASSPSAGSFYNEQFF. The DNA of the CDR3 is TGTGCCAGCAGCCCCTCAGCGGGAAGCTTCTACAATGAGCAGTTCTTC.

V and J are TRBV4-1 and TRBJ2-2; 8 bases line up with TRBD2. The CDR3 consists of 17 residues. The germline V gene encodes CDR1 MGHRA and CDR2 YSYEKL. Unmatched junction bases numbered 5, after V lost 1 base and J lost 1 base. CDR3 in amino acids: CASSQVLAEVNTGELFF. The DNA for the CDR3 is TGCGCCAGCAGCCAAGTACTAGCGGAGGTGAACACCGGGGAGCTGTTTTTT.

The genes are TRBV6-6 and TRBJ1-3; D is uncertain. This CDR3 comprises 16 residues. V lost 5 bases, J lost 0 bases, and 14 bases lay in between. Germline CDR1 reads MNHNY; CDR2 reads SVGAGI (reference sequence). This CDR3 is CASSTPAGGSGNTIYF. CDR3 DNA: TGTGCCAGCAGTACCCCAGCGGGAGGCTCTGGAAACACCATATATTTT.